These 26 T cell receptor beta chains were all obtained from the same sample, sequenced in a study of blood T cell repertoires in COVID-19. TCRdb's table, derived via immunoSEQ multiplex PCR, lists solely in-frame clones and lacks some. The profile shows 310,000 or so clones, approximately 90% of them singletons. The sample consisted of PBMCs or T cells enriched from blood (not recorded which). Receptors originate from a woman in her 30s who had recovered from COVID-19.

The gene calls are TRBV7-9 and TRBJ2-5, with D possibly being TRBD2 (5 bases). This CDR3 comprises 16 residues. Germline lookup yields CDR1 SEHNR and CDR2 FQNEAQ (reference sequence). The ends were cut back, 1 base at V and 0 bases at J, with 12 bases in the middle. CDR3 bases: TGTGCCAGCAGCTTAGGGTCTAGCCTGTACCAAGAGACCCAGTACTTC. This encodes CASSLGSSLYQETQYF.

The chain couples TRBV29-1 to TRBJ2-7; no firm D call. The CDR3 runs 11 residues. V lost 0 bases and J 4 bases, leaving 4 bases between the germline ends. CDR1 SQVTM and CDR2 ANQGSEA come from the germline V gene. CDR3 in amino acids: CSVEEAYEQYF. CDR3 sequence (DNA): TGCAGCGTTGAAGAGGCTTACGAGCAGTACTTC.

The chain has TRBV27 and TRBJ2-1; D gene uncertain. Per germline, CDR1 MNHEY and CDR2 SMNVEV (reference sequence). V was cut by 2 bases and J by 2 bases, with 10 bases left in between. The CDR3 covers 15 residues. This CDR3 reads CASSLAGDPYNEQFF. The CDR3 DNA sequence: TGTGCCAGCAGTTTAGCTGGAGATCCCTACAATGAGCAGTTCTTC.

The chain combines TRBV5-4 with TRBJ1-6; TRBD1 matches 9 bases. The CDR3 is 16 amino acids. After removal of 2 bases from V and 7 bases from J, the junction contained 7 bases not matched to a gene. Germline V lookup: CDR1 SGHNT, CDR2 YYREEE (reference sequence). CDR3 residues: CASSFSGQGVNSPLHF. CDR3 sequence (DNA): TGTGCCAGCAGCTTCTCGGGACAGGGTGTCAATTCACCCCTCCACTTT.

This clone came up once. The chain recombines TRBV5-8 with TRBJ1-2; 7 positions agree with TRBD1. Germline CDR1 is SGHTS and CDR2 is YDEGEE. Trimming took 3 bases from V and 6 from J; bases not matched to a gene: 5. There are 13 residues in the CDR3. CDR3 nucleotide sequence: TGTGCCAGCAGCTCCGGGACAGTGAATGGCTACACCTTC. Its protein is CASSSGTVNGYTF.

V and J are TRBV6-6 and TRBJ2-7; weak D call: TRBD1 (5 bases). Looked up from germline, CDR1 is MNHNY and CDR2 is SVGAGI (reference sequence). V was pared by 4 bases and J by 5 bases, with 12 bases between. The CDR3 spans 13 residues. As DNA, the CDR3 is TGTGCCAGCAGTTTTTCAGGGTACAACGAGCAGTACTTC. Residues: CASSFSGYNEQYF.

This clone has only a few counts. The V gene is TRBV6-5, the J gene TRBJ2-2; TRBD1 matches 7 bases. Losses at the gene ends were 5 bases for V and 8 bases for J; bases not matched to a gene: 5. Germline V gene sequence: CDR1 MNHEY, CDR2 SVGAGI. The CDR3 loop spans 13 amino acids. The CDR3 loop is CASSTGTAGELFF. CDR3 DNA: TGTGCCAGCAGTACGGGGACAGCAGGGGAGCTGTTTTTT.

The CDR3 coding sequence is TGTGCCACCAGCAGACTAGGACAGGGGGCTTGGAATGAGCAGTTCTTC. Its translation is CATSRLGQGAWNEQFF. The V call is TRBV15, the J call TRBJ2-1; 11 bases line up with TRBD1. Looked up from germline, CDR1 is LNHNV and CDR2 is YYDKDF (reference sequence). This CDR3 has 16 amino acids. After removal of 2 bases from V and 7 bases from J, the junction contained 7 bases not matched to a gene.

The chain joins TRBV28 to TRBJ2-7, with D hard to call. CDR3 length equals 12 residues. The V end lost 2 bases, the J end lost 9 bases, and 11 bases lay between the germline ends. The germline gives CDR1 MDHEN, CDR2 SYDVKM. CDR3: CASSLPTEGQYF. DNA of the CDR3: TGTGCCAGCAGTTTACCCACAGAAGGGCAGTACTTC.

The chain couples TRBV15 to TRBJ2-4; no definite D call. With 0 bases removed from V and 7 bases from J, the gap between germline ends came to 4 bases. CDR1 is LNHNV and CDR2 is YYDKDF in the germline V gene (reference sequence). The CDR3 is 12 residues long. The CDR3 coding sequence is TGTGCCACCAGCAGAGAGAGGAACATTCAGTACTTC. This encodes CATSRERNIQYF.

The chain has TRBV6-2 or TRBV6-3 and TRBJ1-5, with D possibly matching TRBD1 (5 bases). This CDR3 is 18 amino acids long. CDR1 is MNHEY and CDR2 is SVGEGT in the germline V gene. Trimming took 2 bases from V and 4 from J, leaving 21 bases between them. In DNA form, the CDR3 reads TGTGCCAGCAGTTACACTACGCTGACGACAGTGCAAAATCAGCCCCAGCATTTT. Translated, it gives CASSYTTLTTVQNQPQHF.

The genes are TRBV7-8 and TRBJ1-5; no reliable D call. Per the germline V gene, CDR1 is SGHVS and CDR2 is FQNEAQ. The V gene lost 1 base and the J gene lost 4 bases, with 8 bases spanning the gap. The CDR3 spans 14 residues. The CDR3 DNA is TGTGCCAGCAGCTTAGAGAGCGTAAATCAGCCCCAGCATTTT. Translation gives CASSLESVNQPQHF.

This chain links TRBV15 with TRBJ1-1; the match to TRBD1 covers 10 bases. V trimming: 3 bases; J trimming: 0 bases; junction bases outside the gene matches: 1. Germline loops: CDR1 LNHNV, CDR2 YYDKDF (reference sequence). The CDR3 sequence is 15 residues long. The CDR3 nucleotides read TGTGCCACCAGCAGCGACAGGGGGCTGAACACTGAAGCTTTCTTT. Protein sequence: CATSSDRGLNTEAFF.

A single count supports this clone. The rearrangement joins TRBV14 to TRBJ1-3, with TRBD1 matching over 10 bases. The trim removed 1 base at V and 7 bases at J, leaving 7 bases unmatched. The germline gives CDR1 SGHDN, CDR2 FVKESK. CDR3 length equals 16 residues. In nucleotides, the CDR3 is TGTGCCAGCAGCCAAGTGCTGGGGACAGGGGTGAACACCATATATTTT. Translating it yields CASSQVLGTGVNTIYF.

V is TRBV7-8 and J is TRBJ1-6; D unresolved. Germline loops: CDR1 SGHVS, CDR2 FQNEAQ. CDR3 length: 14 amino acids. V lost 4 bases to trimming and J lost 7 bases, with 11 bases between them. CDR3 nucleotides: TGTGCCAGCAGCTCTCGAGCGGGGAATTCACCCCTCCACTTT. Amino acids: CASSSRAGNSPLHF.

V is TRBV7-9 and J is TRBJ2-4; D is perhaps TRBD2 (6 bases). V lost 5 bases, J lost 11 bases, and 22 bases lay in between. The CDR3 loop spans 15 amino acids. Looked up from germline, CDR1 is SEHNR and CDR2 is FQNEAQ (reference sequence). The CDR3 spells CASSPRGDSTAVQYF. The CDR3 region has the DNA TGTGCCAGCAGCCCACGTGGGGACTCTACTGCTGTTCAGTACTTC.

The V call is TRBV29-1, the J call TRBJ1-5, with 9 nucleotides matching TRBD1. The germline V gene encodes CDR1 SQVTM and CDR2 ANQGSEA. The CDR3 is 13 amino acids. V gave up 4 bases and J gave up 7 bases; unmatched junction bases: 5. This CDR3 reads CSVATGGEQPQHF. The CDR3 DNA follows: TGCAGCGTTGCGACAGGGGGGGAGCAGCCCCAGCATTTT. Complete variable domain (other parts from reference TRBV29-1 and TRBJ1-5): SAVISQKPSRDICQRGTSLTIQCQVDSQVTMMFWYRQQPGQSLTLIATANQGSEATYESGFVIDKFPISRPNLTFSTLTVSNMSPEDSSIYLCSVATGGEQPQHFGDGTRLSIL.

V gene TRBV29-1 combines with J gene TRBJ2-2; D perhaps matches TRBD2 (6 bases). Looked up from germline, CDR1 is SQVTM and CDR2 is ANQGSEA. The CDR3 covers 14 residues. The V end lost 7 bases, the J end lost 1 base, and 13 bases lay between the germline ends. DNA of the CDR3: TGCAGCGCCGTCGGGGGAGGGAACACCGGGGAGCTGTTTTTT. Its translation: CSAVGGGNTGELFF.

CDR3 sequence: CASSIVRTGGSTGELFF. The CDR3 DNA follows: TGTGCCAGTAGTATAGTGAGGACAGGGGGAAGCACCGGGGAGCTGTTTTTT. This chain joins TRBV19 and TRBJ2-2, with 10 bases matching TRBD1. J gave up 4 bases and V 1 base, and 6 bases lay outside the gene matches. CDR1 is LNHDA and CDR2 is SQIVND in the germline V gene (reference sequence). The CDR3 consists of 17 residues.

The gene calls are TRBV30 and TRBJ1-4, with 8 nucleotides matching TRBD1. With V trimmed by 3 bases and J by 8 bases, 8 bases remained unmatched. Germline-derived CDR1 and CDR2 are GTSNPN and SVGIG (reference sequence). The CDR3 consists of 14 residues. In DNA form, the CDR3 reads TGTGCCTGGAGAGTGACAGGGGCAGGCGAAAAACTGTTTTTT. It yields the protein CAWRVTGAGEKLFF.

CDR3 bases: TGTGCCAGCTCACAGAGCCGGGGGGGGAATGAGCAGTTCTTC. This gives the protein CASSQSRGGNEQFF. The chain employs TRBV18 and TRBJ2-1, with 8 nucleotides matching TRBD2. The CDR3 runs to 14 residues. The germline V gene has CDR1 KGHSH and CDR2 LQKENI. After removal of 4 bases from V and 7 bases from J, the junction contained 6 bases not matched to a gene.

In nucleotides, the CDR3 is TGTGCCAGCAAGGACACCGCGAACACCGGGGAGCTGTTTTTT. Protein product: CASKDTANTGELFF. The V and J genes are TRBV6-6 and TRBJ2-2, with D possibly being TRBD1 (5 bases). V gave up 7 bases and J gave up 0 bases, with 9 bases separating them. This CDR3 spans 14 amino acids. Germline V lookup: CDR1 MNHNY, CDR2 SVGAGI (reference sequence).

The chain couples TRBV7-3 to TRBJ2-1; 16 bases agree with TRBD2. CDR3 size: 18 residues. Germline trimming cut 6 bases from V and 7 bases from J; bases unmatched to any gene: 12. Germline V gene lookup returns CDR1 SGHTA and CDR2 FQGTGA. CDR3 in amino acids: CASRLPGLAGGPQNEQFF. Here the CDR3 DNA reads TGTGCCAGCAGATTACCGGGACTAGCGGGAGGGCCCCAAAATGAGCAGTTCTTC.

V usage is TRBV2 and J usage is TRBJ2-2; 14 bases align to TRBD2. V was pared by 5 bases and J by 7 bases, with 15 bases of the junction left unmatched. The CDR3 runs 19 residues. CDR1 SNHLY and CDR2 FYNNEI come from the germline V gene. The CDR3 spells CASSWTSGRPLQGGGELFF. The CDR3 DNA reads as TGTGCCAGCAGTTGGACTAGCGGGAGGCCATTGCAAGGGGGCGGGGAGCTGTTTTTT. Full variable domain (missing parts from reference TRBV2 and TRBJ2-2): EPEVTQTPSHQVTQMGQEVILRCVPISNHLYFYWYRQILGQKVEFLVSFYNNEISEKSEIFDDQFSVERPDGSNFTLKIRSTKLEDSAMYFCASSWTSGRPLQGGGELFFGEGSRLTVL.

The chain recombines TRBV6-5 with TRBJ2-7, with a possible D match to TRBD2 (6 bases). Trimming removed 2 bases from V and 4 bases from J, with 12 bases in between. The CDR3 runs 14 residues. CDR1 and CDR2 (germline): MNHEY, SVGAGI. CDR3 region: CASSYGGTMYEQYF. The CDR3 DNA sequence: TGTGCCAGCAGTTACGGAGGGACGATGTACGAGCAGTACTTC.

On this clone itself: One end of the junction does not line up with germline, which may come from a read error. V and J are TRBV7-7 and TRBJ2-2; tentative D call: TRBD2 (5 bases). CDR1 SSHAT and CDR2 FNYEAQ come from the germline V gene (reference sequence). This CDR3 contains 16 residues. DNA of the CDR3: TGTGCTAGCAGCTTAGGCGGGCAGCTTTTCACCGGGGAGCTGTTTTTT. Residues: CASSLGGQLFTGELFF.